This T cell receptor (beta chain) appears in the sequencing data of a study of blood T cell repertoires in COVID-19. For the study at large: Both acute and convalescent COVID-19 samples were obtained from the United States, Italy and Spain.

Clinical histories supplied by participants themselves formed the basis of cohort assignment. The CDR3 contains 13 residues. Trimming left V 3 bases short and J 7 bases short, with 12 bases between. The V gene's germline CDR1 is ENHRY and CDR2 SYGVKD. Produced via immunoSEQ multiplex PCR; TCRdb's table is partial and in-frame only. The sample lists some 290,000 clones; roughly 90% were seen once. The source is a woman under 40 who had recovered from COVID-19. Material for sequencing was PBMCs or T cells enriched from blood (not recorded which). The rearrangement links TRBV10-3 to TRBJ1-2; D ambiguous. As DNA, the CDR3 is TGTGCCATCAGTGAAACACCCGAGGGTGGCTACACCTTC. Translating gives CAISETPEGGYTF.